One sample yielded the 15 T cell receptor beta chains listed below, sequenced in a study of immune reconstitution after stem cell transplant in scleroderma. TCRdb fed the RT-PCR reads into MiXCR, producing one record per CDR3 protein. The sample lists around 5,600 distinct CDR3 sequences, 8% occurring once. This specimen was acquired before or after autologous hematopoietic stem cell transplantation (not recorded which). The source is a male donor with systemic sclerosis.

This clonotype is categorized as medium-sized. The genes are TRBV27 and TRBJ1-2, with D perhaps TRBD1 (6 bases). The V end was cut by 2 bases, the J end by 4 bases, with 14 bases between. The CDR3 sequence is 15 residues long. The germline gives CDR1 MNHEY, CDR2 SMNVEV (reference sequence). CDR3 sequence (DNA): TGTGCCAGCAGTTTAGGAGGACAGTCCTTCTATGGCTACACCTTC. Translating it yields CASSLGGQSFYGYTF.

CDR3 DNA sequence: TGCAGCTCGCCTCATCGTAGCGACACAGATACGCAGTATTTT. It translates to CSSPHRSDTDTQYF. This chain links TRBV20-1 with TRBJ2-3; weak D call: TRBD2 (5 bases). The CDR3 contains 14 residues. CDR1 is DFQATT, CDR2 SNEGSKA, per germline (reference sequence).

This clonotype is medium-sized. V gene TRBV29-1 combines with J gene TRBJ1-2; maybe TRBD1 (5 bases). V was shortened by 6 bases and J by 4 bases, with 12 bases between the two germline ends. Germline V lookup: CDR1 SQVTM, CDR2 ANQGSEA. This CDR3 comprises 12 residues. CDR3 sequence (DNA): TGCAGCGTGAAGATTACAGGCTATGGCTACACCTTC. Its protein is CSVKITGYGYTF.

As for this clonotype: A single base separates this from a much larger clone, so it may be a read error. V usage is TRBV20-1 and J usage is TRBJ1-3; no firm D call. The CDR3 length is 14 residues. Between the trimmed V and J ends, which lost 2 bases and 2 bases, there was a span of 10 bases. Germline V lookup: CDR1 DFQATT, CDR2 SNEGSKA (reference sequence). The CDR3 is CSARQASPGNTIYF. In nucleotides, the CDR3 is TGCAGTGCTAGACAGGCGAGCCCTGGAAACACCATATATTTT.

The chain uses TRBV29-1 and TRBJ2-5; D assignment may be TRBD1 or TRBD2 (6 bases each). Deletions cut 8 bases from V and 5 bases from J, with 18 bases between. The germline CDR1 and CDR2 sequences are SQVTM and ANQGSEA. This CDR3 contains 13 residues. The CDR3 is CSPRALGGETQYF. CDR3 bases: TGCAGCCCCCGGGCCCTAGGGGGGGAGACCCAGTACTTC. The variable domain in full, with the rest retrieved from reference TRBV29-1 and TRBJ2-5, is SAVISQKPSRDICQRGTSLTIQCQVDSQVTMMFWYRQQPGQSLTLIATANQGSEATYESGFVIDKFPISRPNLTFSTLTVSNMSPEDSSIYLCSPRALGGETQYFGPGTRLLVL.

This clonotype rates as medium-sized. The rearrangement uses TRBV29-1 and TRBJ2-7; TRBD2 aligns across 7 bases. The J segment lost 2 bases and the V segment lost 5 bases, leaving 9 bases of the junction unmatched. The CDR3 has 14 residues. From germline, CDR1 is SQVTM and CDR2 ANQGSEA. The CDR3 sequence: CSVSFPSGTYEQYF. The CDR3, as DNA: TGCAGCGTTTCTTTTCCTAGCGGAACCTACGAGCAGTACTTC.

This clonotype rates as medium-sized. The V gene is TRBV29-1, the J gene TRBJ2-7; D perhaps matches TRBD1 (6 bases). The CDR3 has 15 amino acids. Trimming took off 6 bases at V and 2 bases at J, with 20 bases between the two ends. Germline V CDR1 and CDR2: SQVTM, ANQGSEA. The CDR3 sequence: CSVQSDRLSTYEQYF. CDR3 nucleotide sequence: TGCAGCGTCCAGTCGGACAGACTTTCCACCTACGAGCAGTACTTC.

The chain employs TRBV20-1 and TRBJ2-7; 7 bases are a match to TRBD2. Germline V gene sequence: CDR1 DFQATT, CDR2 SNEGSKA (reference sequence). The CDR3 sequence is 13 residues long. The V gene end was trimmed by 5 bases and the J gene end by 2 bases; junction bases not matched to a gene: 6. The CDR3 DNA is TGCAGTGCTTCCCTAGCGGTCGCCTACGAGCAGTACTTC. Translating gives CSASLAVAYEQYF.

This clonotype is labeled as medium-sized (0.01 to 0.1%). This chain connects TRBV12-3 or TRBV12-4 to TRBJ1-1; no definite D call. This CDR3 is 13 amino acids long. Trimming cost V 5 bases and J 2 bases, with 9 bases left between them. CDR3 region: CASSQTGNTEAFF. CDR3 bases: TGTGCCAGCAGTCAGACGGGAAACACTGAAGCTTTCTTT.

Relative to its sample, this clonotype is medium-sized. The J gene is TRBJ2-3, the V gene TRBV7-3; 9 positions agree with TRBD2. Unmatched junction bases numbered 14, after V lost 4 bases and J lost 0 bases. Germline loops: CDR1 SGHTA, CDR2 FQGTGA. CDR3 length equals 19 residues. Here the CDR3 DNA reads TGTGCCAGCAGCTCCAACCCTGTTGGGCGGGAGGGGAGCACAGATACGCAGTATTTT. Translated, it gives CASSSNPVGREGSTDTQYF.

This clonotype is categorized as medium-sized. CDR3 sequence (DNA): TGTGCCAGTAGTGAGACAGGGATGGAGACCCAGTACTTC. Its translation is CASSETGMETQYF. V usage is TRBV19 and J usage is TRBJ2-5, with 7 bases matching TRBD1. The trim removed 5 bases at V and 5 bases at J, leaving 5 bases unmatched. This CDR3 spans 13 amino acids. CDR1 and CDR2 from the germline V gene are LNHDA and SQIVND (reference sequence).

This chain connects TRBV13 to TRBJ2-5, with 7 bases that match TRBD1. CDR1 is PRHDT and CDR2 is FYEKMQ in the germline V gene (reference sequence). This CDR3 has 16 residues. V dropped 3 bases and J dropped 5; count of bases not matched to a gene: 12. The CDR3 is CASSFATGTTRETQYF. CDR3 nucleotides: TGTGCCAGCAGCTTTGCGACAGGGACAACGCGGGAGACCCAGTACTTC.

This clonotype was counted a few times. The rearrangement joins TRBV5-1 to TRBJ2-7; D is ambiguous. The CDR3 is made up of 14 amino acids. Germline V gene lookup returns CDR1 SGHRS and CDR2 YFSETQ. V lost 1 base to trimming and J lost 0 bases, with 8 bases between them. The CDR3 DNA sequence: TGCGCCAGCAGCTTGAGTCCAGGCTCCTACGAGCAGTACTTC. Translation gives CASSLSPGSYEQYF.

This clonotype is labeled medium-sized. V gene TRBV3-1 combines with J gene TRBJ2-3, with D unclear. The V and J ends lost 3 bases and 5 bases respectively, with 15 bases between them. From germline, CDR1 is LGHDT and CDR2 YNNKEL (reference sequence). The CDR3 runs to 15 residues. CDR3 amino acids: CASSHISRSGDTQYF. DNA for the CDR3: TGTGCCAGCAGCCATATTTCTCGGAGTGGAGATACGCAGTATTTT.

On this clonotype itself: A much larger clone differs from this one at a single base, so this may be a read error. This rearrangement joins TRBV10-2 to TRBJ2-3; 8 bases fit TRBD2. The CDR3 totals 16 residues. J lost 1 base, V lost 4 bases, and 7 bases had no gene match. CDR1 and CDR2 (germline): WSHSY, SAAADI. The CDR3 coding sequence is TGCGCCAGCAGTGGCGCGGGAGGACCACGCACAGATACGCAGTATTTT. It codes for CASSGAGGPRTDTQYF.